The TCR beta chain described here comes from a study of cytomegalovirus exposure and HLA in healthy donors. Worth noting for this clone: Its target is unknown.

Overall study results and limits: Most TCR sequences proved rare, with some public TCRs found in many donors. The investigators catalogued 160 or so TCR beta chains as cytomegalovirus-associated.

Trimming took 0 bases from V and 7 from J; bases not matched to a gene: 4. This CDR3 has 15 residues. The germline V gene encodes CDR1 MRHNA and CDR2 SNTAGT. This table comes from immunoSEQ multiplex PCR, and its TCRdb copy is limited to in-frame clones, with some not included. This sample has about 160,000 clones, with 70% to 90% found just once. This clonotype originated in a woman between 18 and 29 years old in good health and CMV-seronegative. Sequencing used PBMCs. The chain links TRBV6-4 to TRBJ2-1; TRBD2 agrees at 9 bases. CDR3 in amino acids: CASSDSIAGVNEQFF. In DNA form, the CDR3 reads TGTGCCAGCAGTGACTCAATAGCGGGAGTGAATGAGCAGTTCTTC.